Shown below are 10 T cell receptor beta chains from a single sample sequenced in a study of neoadjuvant anti-PD-1 for oral cavity cancer (dated by TCRdb to about 2021). The library was produced with the immunoSEQ multiplex PCR assay. TCRdb stores this immuneACCESS table with in-frame sequences only. Part of the clones is absent; in the studies checked, under half of the shortfall reflects unresolved V genes, and no reason is known for the rest. This sample holds 40,000 to 50,000 clones; approximately 80% were observed only once. The ten largest make up more than 4% of the sample. The sample's time point label is to be understood as: after neoadjuvant nivolumab, at surgical resection. This sample comprised PBMCs, obtained after nivolumab (anti-PD-1) treatment. Receptors were obtained from a person aged 35-80 years with oral cavity squamous cell carcinoma.

The table lists this clone with a few counts. This chain joins TRBV7-3 and TRBJ2-2; 9 nucleotides line up with TRBD2. The V gene end was trimmed by 6 bases and the J gene end by 1 base; junction bases not matched to a gene: 0. The CDR3 is 14 amino acids. The germline V gene has CDR1 SGHTA and CDR2 FQGTGA. The CDR3 bases are TGTGCCAGCAGACTAGCGGGGAACACCGGGGAGCTGTTTTTT. Translated, it gives CASRLAGNTGELFF.

The chain is built from TRBV19 and TRBJ2-2; 7 positions agree with TRBD2. V was pared by 4 bases and J by 4 bases, with 9 bases of the junction left unmatched. CDR3 length: 16 amino acids. Germline V gives CDR1 LNHDA, CDR2 SQIVND (reference sequence). The CDR3 region has the DNA TGTGCCAGTAGTAACGGACTAGGTTCTGGCACCGGGGAGCTGTTTTTT. This gives the protein CASSNGLGSGTGELFF. The entire variable domain, with the rest obtained from reference TRBV19 and TRBJ2-2, is as follows: DGGITQSPKYLFRKEGQNVTLSCEQNLNHDAMYWYRQDPGQGLRLIYYSQIVNDFQKGDIAEGYSVSREKKESFPLTVTSAQKNPTAFYLCASSNGLGSGTGELFFGEGSRLTVL.

This clone was seen a handful of times. The chain has TRBV7-8 and TRBJ1-5; D remains ambiguous. This CDR3 is built from 16 residues. Germline V gene data show CDR1 as SGHVS and CDR2 as FQNEAQ. Trimming stripped 5 bases from V and 0 bases from J, with 14 bases between. This CDR3 reads CASSPNNGYSNQPQHF. The CDR3 coding sequence is TGTGCCAGCAGCCCAAACAACGGTTATAGCAATCAGCCCCAGCATTTT. Together with reference TRBV7-8 and TRBJ1-5, the CDR3 gives the full variable domain: GAGVSQSPRYKVAKRGQDVALRCDPISGHVSLFWYQQALGQGPEFLTYFQNEAQLDKSGLPSDRFFAERPEGSVSTLKIQRTQQEDSAVYLCASSPNNGYSNQPQHFGDGTRLSIL.

The table lists this clone with a few counts. The J gene is TRBJ2-5, the V gene TRBV11-2; weak D call: TRBD2 (6 bases). There are 15 residues in the CDR3. Germline values: CDR1 SGHAT, CDR2 FQNNGV. V gave up 5 bases and J gave up 0 bases, with 13 bases separating them. The CDR3 sequence is CASSRALAYQETQYF. The DNA for the CDR3 is TGTGCCAGCAGCCGAGCTCTAGCGTACCAAGAGACCCAGTACTTC. The whole variable domain, filled in from reference TRBV11-2 and TRBJ2-5, reads EAGVAQSPRYKIIEKRQSVAFWCNPISGHATLYWYQQILGQGPKLLIQFQNNGVVDDSQLPKDRFSAERLKGVDSTLKIQPAKLEDSAVYLCASSRALAYQETQYFGPGTRLLVL.

The chain couples TRBV19 to TRBJ2-1; 9 nucleotides align to TRBD1. J was trimmed by 13 bases and V by 6 bases; bases with no gene match: 13. CDR1 is LNHDA and CDR2 is SQIVND in the germline V gene (reference sequence). This CDR3 is 14 amino acids long. Here the CDR3 reads CASRSGQGRGAQFF. Written as DNA, the CDR3 is TGTGCCAGTAGATCGGGACAGGGTCGGGGAGCTCAGTTCTTC.

This clone was seen a handful of times. The chain carries TRBV6-1 and TRBJ2-4; no firm D call. Trimming took 0 bases from V and 2 from J, leaving 32 bases between them. The germline V gene has CDR1 MNHNS and CDR2 SASEGT. The CDR3 loop spans 23 amino acids. This CDR3 reads CASSEARLVGSPPPIKPKNIQYF. The CDR3 DNA reads TGTGCCAGCAGTGAAGCGCGTCTGGTGGGTTCGCCCCCACCGATAAAGCCCAAAAACATTCAGTACTTC.

This chain uses TRBV7-8 with TRBJ1-4, with 7 bases aligning to TRBD1. From germline, CDR1 is SGHVS and CDR2 FQNEAQ. The CDR3 is 17 residues long. J gave up 5 bases and V 1 base, and 10 bases lay outside the gene matches. CDR3 loop: CASSLGGRGQLNEKLFF. The CDR3 DNA reads TGTGCCAGCAGCTTAGGCGGCCGGGGACAGCTCAATGAAAAACTGTTTTTT.

This chain links TRBV21-1 with TRBJ1-5. TRBV21-1 is a listed pseudogene. CDR3 length: 17 residues. The CDR3 is CASSKVSTLLPNQPQHF. As DNA, the CDR3 is TGTGCCAGCAGCAAAGTGTCAACCTTACTTCCTAATCAGCCCCAGCATTTT.

The chain uses TRBV10-3 and TRBJ2-7; 9 nucleotides agree with TRBD2. The CDR3 covers 17 residues. Trimming removed 0 bases from V and 3 bases from J; junction bases left unmatched: 9. Germline V gene lookup returns CDR1 ENHRY and CDR2 SYGVKD. The CDR3: CAISESMGASGNYEQYF. CDR3 coding DNA: TGTGCCATCAGTGAGTCGATGGGTGCTAGCGGGAACTACGAGCAGTACTTC.

V and J are TRBV27 and TRBJ2-2; tentative D call: TRBD1 (5 bases). Per the germline V gene, CDR1 is MNHEY and CDR2 is SMNVEV (reference sequence). The CDR3 runs 13 residues. V lost 6 bases and J lost 7, with 12 bases in between. The CDR3 loop is CASSHRGGGELFF. Here the CDR3 DNA reads TGTGCCAGCAGCCATAGGGGTGGCGGGGAGCTGTTTTTT.